This T cell receptor (beta chain) was recovered during a study of CD8 T cells in Susac syndrome. Sequencing of TCR beta, carried out with a high-throughput approach, was applied to CD8+ and CD4+ T cells from the blood. The germline gives CDR1 SGHTS, CDR2 YDEGEE. The CDR3 sequence is 13 residues long. Trimming removed 2 bases from V and 4 bases from J, with 9 bases in between. With random hexamers, reverse transcription was performed on roughly 0.45 to 1 ug of RNA. The CDR3 of TCR beta was amplified by immunoSEQ multiplex PCR across 54 Vbeta and 13 Jbeta. MiXCR, run by TCRdb on the immunoSEQ multiplex PCR reads, gives a single entry per CDR3 protein. The repertoire holds about 300,000 distinct CDR3 sequences, with 70% to 90% as singletons.

The specimen was CD8+ T cells from PBMCs. The sequence came from a human donor with multiple sclerosis. The gene calls are TRBV5-8 and TRBJ1-1; no definite D call. The CDR3 DNA sequence: TGTGCCAGCAGCTTTGCCTTGGGCACTGAAGCTTTCTTT. The encoded protein is CASSFALGTEAFF.